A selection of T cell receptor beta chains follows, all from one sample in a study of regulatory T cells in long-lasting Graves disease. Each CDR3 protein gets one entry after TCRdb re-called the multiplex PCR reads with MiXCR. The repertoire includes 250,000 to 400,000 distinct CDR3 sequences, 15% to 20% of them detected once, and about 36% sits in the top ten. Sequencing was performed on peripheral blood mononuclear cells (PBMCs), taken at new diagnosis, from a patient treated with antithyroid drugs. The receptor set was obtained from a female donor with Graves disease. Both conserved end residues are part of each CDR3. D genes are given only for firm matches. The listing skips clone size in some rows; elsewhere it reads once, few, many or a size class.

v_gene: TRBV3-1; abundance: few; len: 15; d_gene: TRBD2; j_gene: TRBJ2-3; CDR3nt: TGTGCCAGCAGAAGAGCGGGGAGAGAGTCAGATACGCAGTATTTT; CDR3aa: CASRRAGRESDTQYF
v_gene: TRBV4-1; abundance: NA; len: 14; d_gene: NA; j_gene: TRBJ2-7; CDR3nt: TGCGCCAGCAGCCAAGGAGATTTCTCCTACGAGCAGTACTTC; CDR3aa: CASSQGDFSYEQYF
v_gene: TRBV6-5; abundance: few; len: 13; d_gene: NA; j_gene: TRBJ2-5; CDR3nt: TGTGCCAGCAGTTACATTACCCAAGAGACCCAGTACTTC; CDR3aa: CASSYITQETQYF
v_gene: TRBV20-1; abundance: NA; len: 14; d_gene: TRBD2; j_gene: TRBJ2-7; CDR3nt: TGCAGTGCTTCCCAACTAGCGAGGAGCCACGAGCAGTACTTC; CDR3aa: CSASQLARSHEQYF
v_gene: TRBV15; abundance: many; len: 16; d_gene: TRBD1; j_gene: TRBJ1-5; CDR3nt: TGTGCCACCAGCGGGGGACAGGGCGGGAGCAATCAGCCCCAGCATTTT; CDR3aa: CATSGGQGGSNQPQHF
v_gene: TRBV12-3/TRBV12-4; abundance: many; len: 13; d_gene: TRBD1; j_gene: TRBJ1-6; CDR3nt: TGTGCCAGCGAAACAGGGGGGAATTCACCCCTCCACTTT; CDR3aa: CASETGGNSPLHF
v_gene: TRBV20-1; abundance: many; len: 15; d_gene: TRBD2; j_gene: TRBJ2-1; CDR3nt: TGCAGTGCCCCAGAGGAGCGGGGCTCCTACAATGAGCAGTTCTTC; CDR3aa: CSAPEERGSYNEQFF
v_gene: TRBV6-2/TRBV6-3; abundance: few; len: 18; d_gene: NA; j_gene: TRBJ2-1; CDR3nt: TGTGCCAGCAGTTACGGGGGAGGGACATATTACTCCTACAATGAGCAGTTCTTC; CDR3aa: CASSYGGGTYYSYNEQFF
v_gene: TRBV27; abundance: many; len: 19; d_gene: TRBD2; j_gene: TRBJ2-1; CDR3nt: TGTGCCAGCACTCAGGTCGGGACTAGCGGGAGGGCCTCCTACAATGAGCAGTTCTTC; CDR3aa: CASTQVGTSGRASYNEQFF
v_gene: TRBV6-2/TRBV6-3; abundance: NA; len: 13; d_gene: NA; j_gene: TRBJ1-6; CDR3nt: TGTGCCAGCGAGGGGTACTATAATTCACCCCTCCACTTT; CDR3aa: CASEGYYNSPLHF
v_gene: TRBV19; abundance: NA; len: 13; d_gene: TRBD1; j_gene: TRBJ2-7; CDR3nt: TGTGCCAGTAGTATGACTCCAGGGGGCGAGCAGTACTTC; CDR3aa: CASSMTPGGEQYF
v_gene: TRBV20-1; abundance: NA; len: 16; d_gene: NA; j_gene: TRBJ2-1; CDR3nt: TGCAGTGCTAGAGATGTTGCGGGATTGTTGGGCAATGAGCAGTTCTTC; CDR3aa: CSARDVAGLLGNEQFF
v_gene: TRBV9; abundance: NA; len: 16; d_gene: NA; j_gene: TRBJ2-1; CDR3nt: TGTGCCAGCAGCTTAGAATGGCGGGACTCCTACAATGAGCAGTTCTTC; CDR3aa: CASSLEWRDSYNEQFF
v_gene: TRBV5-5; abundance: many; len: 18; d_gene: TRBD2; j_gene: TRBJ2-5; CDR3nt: TGTGCCAGCACTCTGCTTGGACTAGCGGGAGGATTCCAAGAGACCCAGTACTTC; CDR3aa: CASTLLGLAGGFQETQYF
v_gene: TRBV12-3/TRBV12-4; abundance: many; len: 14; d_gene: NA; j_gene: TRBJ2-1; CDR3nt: TGTGCCAGCACTTCCGGGACACCCTACAATGAGCAGTTCTTC; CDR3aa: CASTSGTPYNEQFF
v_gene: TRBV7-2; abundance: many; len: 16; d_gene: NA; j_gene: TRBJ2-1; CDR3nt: TGTGCCAGCAGCTTAGAGGCAGGGCCCCCATTAAATGAGCAGTTCTTC; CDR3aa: CASSLEAGPPLNEQFF
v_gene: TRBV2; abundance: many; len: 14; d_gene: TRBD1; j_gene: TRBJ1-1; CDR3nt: TGTGCCAGCAGTGGGGCCGGACAGGTTGCTGAAGCTTTCTTT; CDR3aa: CASSGAGQVAEAFF
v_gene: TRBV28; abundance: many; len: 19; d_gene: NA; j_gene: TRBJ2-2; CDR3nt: TGTGCCAGCAGTTATCCTAGGGCCCCGGGACGGAAGAACACCGGGGAGCTGTTTTTT; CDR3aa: CASSYPRAPGRKNTGELFF
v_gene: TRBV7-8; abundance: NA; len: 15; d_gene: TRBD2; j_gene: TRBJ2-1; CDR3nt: TGTGCCACCGCGACTAGCGGGTTTGCCTACAATGAGCAGTTCTTC; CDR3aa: CATATSGFAYNEQFF
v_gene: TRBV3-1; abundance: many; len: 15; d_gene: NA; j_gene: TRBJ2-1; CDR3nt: TGTGCCAGCAGCCTAAGAGGCGGTTCGGAGGGGGAGCAGTTCTTC; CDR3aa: CASSLRGGSEGEQFF
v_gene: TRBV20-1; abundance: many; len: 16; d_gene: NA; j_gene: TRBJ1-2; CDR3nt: TGCAGTGCTAGAGATGGGCAGGGCGCCCTGGGACGGGGCTACACCTTC; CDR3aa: CSARDGQGALGRGYTF
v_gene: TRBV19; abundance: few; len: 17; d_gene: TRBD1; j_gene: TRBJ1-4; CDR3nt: TGTGCCACCAGGGGGGGCAGGGGGCGTGGAACTAATGAAAAACTGTTTTTT; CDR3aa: CATRGGRGRGTNEKLFF